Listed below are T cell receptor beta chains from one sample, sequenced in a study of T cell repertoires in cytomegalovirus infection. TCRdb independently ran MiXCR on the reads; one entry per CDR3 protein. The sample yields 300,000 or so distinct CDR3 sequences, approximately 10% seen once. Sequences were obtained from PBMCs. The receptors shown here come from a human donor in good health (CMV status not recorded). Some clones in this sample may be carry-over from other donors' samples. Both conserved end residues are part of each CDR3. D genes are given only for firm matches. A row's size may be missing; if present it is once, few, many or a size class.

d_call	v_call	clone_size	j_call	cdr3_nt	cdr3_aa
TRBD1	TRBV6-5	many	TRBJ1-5	TGTGCCAGCAGTTACTCGACAGGGGGCGAAGGACAGCCCCAGCATTTT	CASSYSTGGEGQPQHF
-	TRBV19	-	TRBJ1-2	TGTGCCAGTAGTAATTCGGGTTACGGCTACACCTTC	CASSNSGYGYTF
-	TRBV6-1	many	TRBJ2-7	TGTGCCTGGGACCCCTTGCGGGACAGCCTTTACGAGCAGTACTTC	CAWDPLRDSLYEQYF
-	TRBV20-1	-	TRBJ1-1	TGCAGTGCTAGCGGAGCAGTGCTGGAAGCTTTCTTT	CSASGAVLEAFF
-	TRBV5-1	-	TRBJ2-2	TGCGCCAGTACCTTAGACCCAACCGGGGAGCTGTTTTTT	CASTLDPTGELFF
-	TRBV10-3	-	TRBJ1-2	TGTGCCATCAGTGATGTGAAGTATGGCTACACCTTC	CAISDVKYGYTF
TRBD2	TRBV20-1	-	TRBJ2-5	TGCAGTGCGGAGGCTCGGACTAGCGGGGATCAAGAGACCCAGTACTTC	CSAEARTSGDQETQYF
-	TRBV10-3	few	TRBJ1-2	TGTGCCATCAGTGAGTCAAGGAGGGGCTATGGCTACACCTTC	CAISESRRGYGYTF
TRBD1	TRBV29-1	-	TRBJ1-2	TGCAGCGTTGGGACAGGCGCTAACTATGGCTACACCTTC	CSVGTGANYGYTF
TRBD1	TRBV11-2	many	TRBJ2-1	TGTGCCAGCAGCTTGGGGGGGGTTCTCCCGGGACAGGGGAGTGAGCAGTTCTTC	CASSLGGVLPGQGSEQFF
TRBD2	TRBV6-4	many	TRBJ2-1	TGTGCCAGCAGCGCACTAGCGGGGGGGCCGGATGAGCAGTTCTTC	CASSALAGGPDEQFF
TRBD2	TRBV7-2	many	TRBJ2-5	TGTGCCAGCGCGCGGACTAGCGGGGCCCCAGAAGAGACCCAGTACTTC	CASARTSGAPEETQYF
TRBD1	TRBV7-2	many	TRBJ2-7	TGTGCCAGCAGCCAGAGGGCCGGGACAGGAGATTACGAGCAGTACTTC	CASSQRAGTGDYEQYF
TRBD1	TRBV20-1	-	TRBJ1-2	TGCAGTGCTAGAGGGACAGGTGATGGCTACACCTTC	CSARGTGDGYTF
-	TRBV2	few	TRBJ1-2	TGTGCCAGCAGGAGTAGGGGAGTGAGAGGCTACACCTTC	CASRSRGVRGYTF
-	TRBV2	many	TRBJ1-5	TGTGCCAGCATGAGGGGGGTTTCACAGCCCCAGCATTTT	CASMRGVSQPQHF
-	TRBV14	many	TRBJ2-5	TGTGCCAGCAGCCAAGAATTTGGAGAGACCCAGTACTTC	CASSQEFGETQYF
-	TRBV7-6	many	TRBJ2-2	TGTGCCAGCAGCTTAGATATTCGCACCGGGGAGCTGTTTTTT	CASSLDIRTGELFF
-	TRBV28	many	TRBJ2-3	TGTGCCAGCAGTTCCGGGGGTCACGGGTTAGATACGCAGTATTTT	CASSSGGHGLDTQYF
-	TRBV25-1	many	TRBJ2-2	TGTGCCAGCAGGTGGGGGAACACCGGGGAGCTGTTTTTT	CASRWGNTGELFF
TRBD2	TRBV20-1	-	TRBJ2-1	TGCAGTGCTAGACGGGGGACTAGCGAACCCCCTCCCCAGTTCTTC	CSARRGTSEPPPQFF
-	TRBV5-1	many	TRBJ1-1	TGCGCCAGCAGCTCCCGGGCCTCCGGGAACACTGAAGCTTTCTTT	CASSSRASGNTEAFF